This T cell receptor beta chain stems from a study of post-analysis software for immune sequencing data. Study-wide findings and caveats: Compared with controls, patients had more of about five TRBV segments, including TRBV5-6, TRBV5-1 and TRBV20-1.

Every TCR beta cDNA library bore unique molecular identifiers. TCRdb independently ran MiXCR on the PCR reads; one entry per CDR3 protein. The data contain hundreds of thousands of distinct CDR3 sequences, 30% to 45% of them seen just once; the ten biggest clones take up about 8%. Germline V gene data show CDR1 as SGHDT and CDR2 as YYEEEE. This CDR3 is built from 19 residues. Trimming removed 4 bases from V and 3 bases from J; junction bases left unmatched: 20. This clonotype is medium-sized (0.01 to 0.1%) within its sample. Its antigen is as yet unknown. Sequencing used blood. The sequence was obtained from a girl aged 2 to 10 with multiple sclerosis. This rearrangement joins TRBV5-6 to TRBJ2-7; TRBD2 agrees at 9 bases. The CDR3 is CASSPLPFRTSDLRYEQYF. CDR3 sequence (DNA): TGTGCCAGCAGCCCTCTACCGTTCCGGACTAGCGACCTCCGCTACGAGCAGTACTTC.